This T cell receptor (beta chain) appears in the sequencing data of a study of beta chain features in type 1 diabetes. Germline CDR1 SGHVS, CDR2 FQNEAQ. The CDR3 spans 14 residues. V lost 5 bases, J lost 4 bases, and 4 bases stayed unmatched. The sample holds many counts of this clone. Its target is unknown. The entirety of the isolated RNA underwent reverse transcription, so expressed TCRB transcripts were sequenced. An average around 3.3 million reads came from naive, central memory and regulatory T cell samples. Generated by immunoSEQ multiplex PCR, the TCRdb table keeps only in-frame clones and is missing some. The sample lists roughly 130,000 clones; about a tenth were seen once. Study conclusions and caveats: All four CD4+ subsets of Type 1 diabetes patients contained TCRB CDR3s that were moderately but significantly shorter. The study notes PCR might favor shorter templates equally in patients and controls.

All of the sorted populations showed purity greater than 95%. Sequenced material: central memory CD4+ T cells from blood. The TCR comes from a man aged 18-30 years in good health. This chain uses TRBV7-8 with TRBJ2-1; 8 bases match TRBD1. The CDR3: CASSHGTGYNEQFF. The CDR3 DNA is TGTGCCAGCAGCCACGGGACAGGTTACAATGAGCAGTTCTTC.